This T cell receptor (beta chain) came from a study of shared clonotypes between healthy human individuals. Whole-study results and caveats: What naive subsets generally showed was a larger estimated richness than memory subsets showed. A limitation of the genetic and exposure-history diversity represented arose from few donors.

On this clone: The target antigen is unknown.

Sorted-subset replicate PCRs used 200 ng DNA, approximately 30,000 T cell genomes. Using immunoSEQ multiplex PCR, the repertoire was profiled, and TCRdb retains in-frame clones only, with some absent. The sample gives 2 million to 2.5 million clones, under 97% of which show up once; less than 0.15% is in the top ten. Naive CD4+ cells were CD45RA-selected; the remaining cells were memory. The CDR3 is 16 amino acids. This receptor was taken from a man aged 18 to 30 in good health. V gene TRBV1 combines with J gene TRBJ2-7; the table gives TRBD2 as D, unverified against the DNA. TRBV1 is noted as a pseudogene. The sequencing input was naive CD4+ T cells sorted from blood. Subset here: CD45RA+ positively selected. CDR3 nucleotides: TGCACCAGCAGCCAAGGGCTAGCGTTTAGCTCCTACGAGCAGTACTTC. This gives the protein CTSSQGLAFSSYEQYF.